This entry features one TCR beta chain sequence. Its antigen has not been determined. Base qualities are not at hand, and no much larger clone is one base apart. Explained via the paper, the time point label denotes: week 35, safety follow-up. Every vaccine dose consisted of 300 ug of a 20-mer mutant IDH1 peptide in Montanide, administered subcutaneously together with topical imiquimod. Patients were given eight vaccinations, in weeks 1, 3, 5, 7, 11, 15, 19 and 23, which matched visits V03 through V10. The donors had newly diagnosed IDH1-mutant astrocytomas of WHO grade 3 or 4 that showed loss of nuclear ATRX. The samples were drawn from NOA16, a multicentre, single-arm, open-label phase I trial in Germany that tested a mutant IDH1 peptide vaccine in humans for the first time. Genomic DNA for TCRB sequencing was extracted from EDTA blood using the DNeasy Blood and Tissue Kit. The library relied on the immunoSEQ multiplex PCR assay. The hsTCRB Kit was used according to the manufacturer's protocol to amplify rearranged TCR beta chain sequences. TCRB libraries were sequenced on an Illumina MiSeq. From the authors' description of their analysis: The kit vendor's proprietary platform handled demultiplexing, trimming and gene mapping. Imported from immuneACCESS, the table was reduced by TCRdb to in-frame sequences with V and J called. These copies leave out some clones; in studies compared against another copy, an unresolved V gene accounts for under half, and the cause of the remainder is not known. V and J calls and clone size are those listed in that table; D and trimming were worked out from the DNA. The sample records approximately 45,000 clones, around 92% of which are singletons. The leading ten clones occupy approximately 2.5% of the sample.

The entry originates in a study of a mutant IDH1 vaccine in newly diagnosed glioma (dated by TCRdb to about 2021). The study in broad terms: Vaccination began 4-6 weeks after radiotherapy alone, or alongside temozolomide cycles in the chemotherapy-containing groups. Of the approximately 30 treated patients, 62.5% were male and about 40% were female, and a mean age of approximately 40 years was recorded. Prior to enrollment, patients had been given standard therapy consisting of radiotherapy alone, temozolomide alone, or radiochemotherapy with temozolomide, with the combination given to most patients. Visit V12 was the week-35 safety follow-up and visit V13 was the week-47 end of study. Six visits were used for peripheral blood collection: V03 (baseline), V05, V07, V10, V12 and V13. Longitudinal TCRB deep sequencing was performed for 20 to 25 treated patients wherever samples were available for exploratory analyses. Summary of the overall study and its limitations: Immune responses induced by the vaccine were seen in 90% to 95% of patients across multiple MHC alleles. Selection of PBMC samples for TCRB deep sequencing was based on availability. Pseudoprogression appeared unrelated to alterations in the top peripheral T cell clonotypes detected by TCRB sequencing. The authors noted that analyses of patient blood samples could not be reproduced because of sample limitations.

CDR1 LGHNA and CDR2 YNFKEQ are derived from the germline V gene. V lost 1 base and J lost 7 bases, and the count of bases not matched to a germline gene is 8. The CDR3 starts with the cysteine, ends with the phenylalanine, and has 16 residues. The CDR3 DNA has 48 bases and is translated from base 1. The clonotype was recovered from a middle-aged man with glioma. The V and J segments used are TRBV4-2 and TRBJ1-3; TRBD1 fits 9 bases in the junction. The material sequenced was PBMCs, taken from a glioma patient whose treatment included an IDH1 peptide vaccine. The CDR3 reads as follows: CASSQVWDRAGNTIYF. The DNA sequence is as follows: TGTGCCAGCAGCCAAGTCTGGGACAGGGCAGGGAACACCATATATTTT.